Included here is one T cell receptor beta chain sequence, with context. The clone's antigen remains unknown. The sample holds no much larger clone one base away, and base qualities are not on file. To demonstrate the VDJtools post-analysis software, the study profiled TCR beta repertoires from the peripheral blood of about 13 young patients with multiple sclerosis. The multiple sclerosis patients were children and adolescents ranging in age from about 6 to 17 years. The sample comes from a study of post-analysis software for immune sequencing data (dated by TCRdb to 2015 to 2017). About the full investigation: The recorded disease courses included relapsing-remitting, secondary progressive and progressive-relapsing multiple sclerosis, and some patients had no subtype annotation. A subset of samples was prepared in parallel using single-end sample barcoding, then pooled and co-amplified after Illumina adapter ligation. The multiple sclerosis patient repertoires were compared with roughly twelve previously published healthy control repertoires from donors aged about 6 to 28 years.

On the study overall, not on this receptor specifically: A few TRBV segments, including TRBV5-6, TRBV5-1 and TRBV20-1, were significantly more frequent in patients than controls. Compared with controls, multiple sclerosis patients had significantly lower normalized Chao1 diversity, a finding suggesting substantial peripheral T-cell clonal expansion. The multiple sclerosis patient group was slightly younger than the control group. Direct clustering with F measure showed strong co-clustering of samples prepared in the same batch, prompting a batch-effect correction.

The method behind the library was PCR. Sequencing was carried out with an Illumina HiSeq 2500. To reduce PCR and sequencing biases, unique molecular identifiers were built into the TCR beta cDNA libraries. Some 500,000 cDNA molecules were obtained per 1 to 10 million input T cells, so each molecule approximated one T cell. Patient libraries were prepared and sequenced with the same protocol used for the earlier healthy control dataset. Within a given batch, samples were prepared together, multiplexed and sequenced on the same HiSeq lane. The study's own analysis went as follows. Raw barcoded reads were processed with MIGEC, discarding single-read molecular identifier groups before consensus assembly and CDR3 extraction. VDJtools was used for post-analysis of the clonotype tables, and diversity was normalized by down-sampling every dataset to the size of the smallest sample. In repertoire overlap clustering, CDR3 amino acid sequences, but not nucleotide sequences, were matched to correct batch-related cross-sample contamination. The public reads were quality trimmed at Q25 with fastp and then assembled into clones with MiXCR by TCRdb, keeping productive beta chains. Rows are combined by CDR3 protein, so each entry shows the most common genes and DNA. The V and J calls come from TCRdb's annotation, not from the publication. This sample lists 750,000 to 950,000 distinct CDR3 sequences; 40% to 55% were detected once. The top ten clonotypes cover approximately 5% of the sample.

Taken from the germline V gene, the CDR1 and CDR2 loops are SGHVS and FNYEAQ. The cysteine opens and the phenylalanine closes a CDR3 of 16 amino acids. Solely the CDR3 DNA is kept, with 48 bases framed from the first base. V is clipped by 4 bases and J by 3 bases, and the sequence between their germline boundaries is 19 bases long. Sequenced: blood. In this chain, TRBV7-6 is recombined with TRBJ2-7; TRBD1 is a weak D gene call, 7 bases matching. This TCR derives from a girl aged 5-17 years with multiple sclerosis. The DNA sequence is TGTGCCAGCAGCTCGATGCGCGCAGGGGGAGGCTACGAGCAGTACTTC. It codes for CASSSMRAGGGYEQYF.